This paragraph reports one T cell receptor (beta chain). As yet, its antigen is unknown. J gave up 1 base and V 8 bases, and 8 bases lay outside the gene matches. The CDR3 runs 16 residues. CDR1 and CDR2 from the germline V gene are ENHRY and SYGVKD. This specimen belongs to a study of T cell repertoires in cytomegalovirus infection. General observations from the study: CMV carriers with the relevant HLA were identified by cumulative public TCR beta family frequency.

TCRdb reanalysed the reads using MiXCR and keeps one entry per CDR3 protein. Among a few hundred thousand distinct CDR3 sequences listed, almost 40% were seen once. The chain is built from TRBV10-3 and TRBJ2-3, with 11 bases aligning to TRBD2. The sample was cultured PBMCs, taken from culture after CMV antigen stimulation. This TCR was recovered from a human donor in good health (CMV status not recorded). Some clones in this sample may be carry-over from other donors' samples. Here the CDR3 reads CAIAEDSGGGTDTQYF. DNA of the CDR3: TGTGCCATCGCCGAGGATAGCGGGGGGGGCACAGATACGCAGTATTTT.